Below, one T cell receptor (beta chain) is given with its context. The clone's antigen remains unknown. Within one base of it there is no much larger clone, and no base qualities were kept. The sample originates from a study of blood T cell repertoires in COVID-19 (TCRdb year 2020). In terms of the full investigation: The collaborator samples originated in the United States, Italy and Spain and spanned the acute and convalescent phases of COVID-19. The samples were drawn from the first 160 participants of the ongoing ImmuneRACE study and from 950 to 1,500 subjects provided by 6 global collaborators. Where HLA class I and class II types were available, the types were taken from metadata supplied by the sample provider, not from assay-based typing. The repertoires were released in a freely available public database intended as a resource for research on the immune response to SARS-CoV-2. The dataset comprised deeply sampled blood TCRbeta repertoires from subjects exposed to, actively infected with, or recovered from COVID-19. The sample metadata nearly always contained a de-identified subject ID, COVID-19 status, age in years and sex. The prospective study material was composed of cDNA or gDNA derived from T cells, B-cell-depleted T cells, or PBMCs.

Its CDR3 holds 13 amino acids, cysteine through phenylalanine. Of all the DNA, just the CDR3 is kept, 39 bases in frame from base 1. A distance of 13 bases separates the germline ends of V and J, which lose 4 bases and 4 bases respectively. The CDR1 and CDR2 encoded by the germline V gene (reference sequence) are GTSNPN and SVGIG. What the research found in general, with its limitations: Clinical and demographic metadata were provided uncurated, with the amount varying by source and participant.

TCRbeta CDR3 regions were amplified from genomic DNA by means of the immunoSEQ Assay, a bias-controlled multiplex PCR. The paper's processing steps were these. Nucleated cell counts per sample were estimated from amplification of reference gene primers within the assay. Sequence reads were collapsed and filtered to measure the absolute abundance of every unique TCRbeta CDR3 rearrangement. Productive Simpson clonality was computed per sample as the square root of Simpson's diversity index over productive rearrangements. TCRdb took this table from immuneACCESS and kept in-frame rearrangements with V and J called. Such tables lack part of the clones; where checked against another copy, unresolved V genes explain under half of the gap, and the rest is unexplained. V, J and clone size are taken as reported in that table, and D and trimming were inferred from the DNA itself. Counted in this sample were some 110,000 clones; 82% of them appeared once. In total, the top ten clones hold roughly 7.9% of the sample.

Collaborating institutions collected whole blood in K2EDTA tubes following their own protocols. Collaborator samples were shipped for TCRbeta analysis as frozen whole blood, isolated PBMCs, or DNA extracted from either sample type. The sample taken for sequencing was peripheral blood. The chain links TRBV30 with TRBJ1-1, with TRBD1 perhaps the D gene, on 5 matching bases. The origin of this receptor is a man aged 65-85 years with acute or convalescent COVID-19. The nucleotides read TGTGCCTGGAATGCGGGCGGGGGCACTGAAGCTTTCTTT. This codes for CAWNAGGGTEAFF.